Listed below are T cell receptor beta chains from one sample, sequenced in a study of CD8 T cells in Susac syndrome. TCRdb re-analysed the immunoSEQ multiplex PCR reads in MiXCR, keeping a single row per CDR3 protein. Here the sample spans about 110,000 distinct CDR3 sequences, roughly 95% being singletons. Sequences were obtained from CD4+ T cells from PBMCs. The receptor set was obtained from a human donor in good health. CDR3s include the opening cysteine and the closing phenylalanine or tryptophan. Fields, in order: J gene, V gene, CDR3 length, CDR3 protein.

TRBJ1-5 TRBV20-1 14 CSAREGRGGQPQHF
TRBJ2-2 TRBV5-1 13 CASSLVSAGELFF
TRBJ1-1 TRBV28 14 CASSPYRAGTEAFF
TRBJ2-5 TRBV4-2 16 CASSQVLAGTQETQYF
TRBJ1-4 TRBV7-9 16 CASSSRQSALNEKLFF
TRBJ1-5 TRBV5-1 14 CASSPGGQGQPQHF
TRBJ2-5 TRBV20-1 13 CSAKEGFQETQYF
TRBJ2-7 TRBV20-1 12 CSARDDRGEQYF
TRBJ2-7 TRBV20-1 12 CSCKEGLGEQYF
TRBJ2-7 TRBV28 15 CASSLAGTGSYEQYF
TRBJ2-7 TRBV28 15 CASSLATASSYEQYF
TRBJ2-1 TRBV7-2 12 CASSLDSGEQFF
TRBJ1-3 TRBV20-1 14 CSAVTGLTGNTIYF
TRBJ2-7 TRBV12-3/TRBV12-4 14 CASRRTGYSYEQYF
TRBJ2-5 TRBV10-3 12 CAIAGVEETQYF
TRBJ2-7 TRBV2 13 CASRGTGAHEQYF
TRBJ1-1 TRBV28 11 CASWARAEAFF